This section outlines one TCR beta chain sequence together with its context. This clonotype is medium-sized (0.01 to 0.1%) by its frequency; no count is available. Its antigen specificity is not known. The source of the sample is a study of T cell clusters in autoimmune cytopenias (dated by TCRdb to between 2018 and 2021). Regarding the complete study: Healthy donor controls had a mean age of around 52 years and a median age of approximately 62 years, with about half of the roughly 40 female. A median TRB sequencing depth of 50,000 or so reads per sample was reached, and a median of roughly 2,300 distinct TRB clonotypes per sample was obtained. TRB and IGH repertoires from peripheral blood were sequenced in autoimmune cytopenia patients at active disease and during treatment follow-up, with healthy, CLL and autoimmune hepatitis controls included alongside. The study aimed to test whether autoimmune cytopenia patients carry a disease-specific immune repertoire signature usable as a blood-based biomarker. Controls were approximately 25 age-matched healthy donors for primary cytopenia and about 14 age-matched CLL patients for secondary cytopenia. Autoimmune hepatitis repertoires were compared against under 25 age- and sex-matched healthy donors.

Here is what the overall study found, with its caveats: Healthy donors had almost three times as many exclusive TRB clusters as active autoimmune hepatitis patients, a finding consistent with an autoimmunity-wide signature. TRB repertoire shifts, with less even repertoires observed in secondary cytopenia and CLL, were mostly attributed to lymphoma bias rather than autoimmunity. The T cell clusters were defined only in silico, and the functional role of the clusters was left to be validated experimentally. GLIPH suggested that primary autoimmune cytopenia patients lacked physiological T cell clusters: 50 to 55 clusters were exclusive to healthy donors versus some 18 exclusive to patients. The cluster-lack signature was not observed for secondary cytopenia versus CLL, as the signature was apparently masked by the dominant lymphoma-associated repertoire.

CDR1 SQVTM and CDR2 ANQGSEA are derived from the germline V gene. There are 15 amino acids in the CDR3, from cysteine to phenylalanine inclusive. DNA is not recorded here. Multiplex PCR with a touch-down protocol amplified TRB rearrangements, with the TRB-A and TRB-B primer pools combined in a single tube. Illumina adapters and sample indices were added to the amplicons through two consecutive PCR reactions performed with Phusion HS II polymerase. Amplicons were gel-purified with the NucleoSpin Gel and PCR Clean-up kit, then quantified by Qubit and quality-checked on an Agilent 2100 Bioanalyzer. Sequencing of the libraries was done on an Illumina MiSeq with 600-cycle, single-indexed, paired-end runs. In the authors' own workflow: MiXCR version 2.1.12 with the default MiXCR reference library was used to align and assemble TRB reads. Each unique CDR3 nucleotide sequence defined a clone, and only productive sequences with at least two reads were analysed. Repertoire diversity was assessed by alpha-parameterized diversity profiles (alpha 0 to 5), including Shannon (alpha 1) and Simpson (alpha 2) indices, computed with an R script. The tcR package was used to compute combinatorial TRB VJ usage, and cohorts were compared on this usage by principal component analysis with ade4. GLIPH was used to cluster TCRbeta CDR3s in pairs of cohorts matched for age and read depth, and a Wilcoxon test was used to compare cluster frequencies. After TCRdb reprocessed the reads, each CDR3 protein sequence was kept as one row, without DNA. TCRdb's processing, not the authors', yielded these V and J calls. This sample's table has entries for a few thousand distinct CDR3 sequences. The leading ten clones occupy under 3.5% of the sample.

TRB amplification used about 260 ng of peripheral blood genomic DNA, approximately 41,000 genome equivalents, per sample. The same data also went into a second study, on T cell repertoires in aging, cancer and after chemotherapy. From that second study: Donors spanned six age groups from 30 or younger to 70 or older, with at least three individuals per group. Control TCR repertoires from healthy donors were recorded over several months to years, and clear clonal overlap was observed across re-sampling. In total, the full dataset held several million TCR reads. Compared with age-matched healthy donors, untreated patients with hematological or solid cancers had significantly lower TCR diversity and higher clonality in blood. In healthy donors, the decline in TCR diversity with age was mainly explained by loss of richness, whereas in cancer patients loss of evenness was also found to contribute. In both cancer cohorts, median generation probability rose over the chemotherapy interval, which suggests that the repertoire was reconstituted through rebound thymic output. It was noted by the authors that conclusions about immunological memory after chemotherapy cannot be drawn from the repertoire data. The study profiled peripheral blood TCR beta repertoires from healthy donors and cancer patients to examine immunoaging and T cell reconstitution after chemotherapy. Alongside some 96 healthy donors serving as a reference group, the cohort included 218 cancer patients, of whom 94 had hematological cancers and 124 had solid cancers. MiXCR versions 2.12 and 3.0.5 were used to process the TRB sequences. Shannon diversity, evenness, clonality (one minus evenness), and alpha-parameterized diversity profiles from alpha 0 to 5 were included as repertoire metrics. The IGoR algorithm was used to calculate generation probabilities of clones in the paired pre- and post-chemotherapy samples.

This clonotype was obtained from a human donor in good health. Sequencing was performed on peripheral blood. The V gene is TRBV29-1 and the J gene is TRBJ1-5; TCRdb's D call of TRBD1 is untestable without DNA. The CDR3 region: CSVGGDSYSNQPQHF.